The clone carrying this TCR beta chain was recorded only once. At one end, the junction sequence differs from germline, possibly due to a read error. In the source study's methods: Counts of nucleated cells, estimated from reference gene primer amplification, were obtained. This table comes from immunoSEQ multiplex PCR, and its TCRdb copy is limited to in-frame clones, with some not included. V and J calls and clone size are as listed in that table; D and trimming were resolved from the DNA. The profile shows about 360,000 clones, 75% to 90% of them singletons. This entry comes from a study of blood T cell repertoires in COVID-19. Background on the study: Sites across the United States, Italy and Spain contributed samples from acute and convalescent COVID-19. T cells, B-cell-depleted T cells, or PBMCs supplied cDNA or gDNA.

This CDR3 has 18 amino acids. The germline gives CDR1 MNHEY, CDR2 SMNVEV (reference sequence). Followed longitudinally, the Seattle patients had been enrolled during active infection. Sequencing was performed on peripheral blood. V and J are TRBV27 and TRBJ1-6; maybe TRBD1 (6 bases). The clonotype originates from a woman aged 55-70 years with COVID-19, enrolled during active disease. The CDR3 DNA reads as TGTGCCAGCAGTTTGAGGGGCCCCACCACAGGGAAGGATTCTCCCCTCCACTTT. This sequence encodes CASSLRGPTTGKDSPLHF.